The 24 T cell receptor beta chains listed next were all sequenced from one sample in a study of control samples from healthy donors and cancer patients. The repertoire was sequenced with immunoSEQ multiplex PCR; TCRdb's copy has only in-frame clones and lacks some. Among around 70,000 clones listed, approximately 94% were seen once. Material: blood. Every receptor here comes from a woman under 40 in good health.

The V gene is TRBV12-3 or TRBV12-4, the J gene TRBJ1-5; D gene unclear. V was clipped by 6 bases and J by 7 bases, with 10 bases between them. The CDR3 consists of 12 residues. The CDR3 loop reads CASSKLEQPQHF. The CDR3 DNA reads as TGTGCCAGCAGCAAATTGGAGCAGCCCCAGCATTTT.

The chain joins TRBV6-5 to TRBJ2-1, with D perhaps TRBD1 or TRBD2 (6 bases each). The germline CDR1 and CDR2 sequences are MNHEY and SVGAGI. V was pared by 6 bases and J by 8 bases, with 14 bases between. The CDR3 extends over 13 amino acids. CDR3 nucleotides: TGTGCCAGCAGACCCTTCGGGGGCGATGAGCAGTTCTTC. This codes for CASRPFGGDEQFF.

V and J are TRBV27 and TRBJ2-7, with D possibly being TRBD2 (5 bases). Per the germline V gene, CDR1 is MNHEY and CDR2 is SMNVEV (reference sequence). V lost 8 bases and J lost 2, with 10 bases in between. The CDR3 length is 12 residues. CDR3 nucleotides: TGTGCCAGCTCCCCCGGGACCTACGAGCAGTACTTC. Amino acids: CASSPGTYEQYF.

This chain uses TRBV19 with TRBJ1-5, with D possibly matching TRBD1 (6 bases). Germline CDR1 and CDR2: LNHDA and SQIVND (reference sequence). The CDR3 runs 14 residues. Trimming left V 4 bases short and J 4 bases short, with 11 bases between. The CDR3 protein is CASSNTGSNQPQHF. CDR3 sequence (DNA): TGTGCCAGTAGTAATACAGGGTCAAATCAGCCCCAGCATTTT.

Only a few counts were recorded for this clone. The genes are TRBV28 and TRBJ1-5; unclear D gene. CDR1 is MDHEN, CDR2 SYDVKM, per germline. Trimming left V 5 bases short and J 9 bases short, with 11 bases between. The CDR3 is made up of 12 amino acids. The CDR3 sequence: CASSPLRLPQHF. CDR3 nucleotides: TGTGCCAGCAGTCCCCTCAGGTTGCCCCAGCATTTT. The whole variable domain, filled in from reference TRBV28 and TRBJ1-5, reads DVKVTQSSRYLVKRTGEKVFLECVQDMDHENMFWYRQDPGLGLRLIYFSYDVKMKEKGDIPEGYSVSREKKERFSLILESASTNQTSMYLCASSPLRLPQHFGDGTRLSIL.

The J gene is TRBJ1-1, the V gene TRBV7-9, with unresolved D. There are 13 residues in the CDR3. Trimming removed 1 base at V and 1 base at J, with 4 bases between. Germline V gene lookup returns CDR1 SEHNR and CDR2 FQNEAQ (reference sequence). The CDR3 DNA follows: TGTGCCAGCAGCTTAGGGGCGAACACTGAAGCTTTCTTT. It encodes CASSLGANTEAFF. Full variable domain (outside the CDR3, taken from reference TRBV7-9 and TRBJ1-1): DTGVSQNPRHKITKRGQNVTFRCDPISEHNRLYWYRQTLGQGPEFLTYFQNEAQLEKSRLLSDRFSAERPKGSFSTLEIQRTEQGDSAMYLCASSLGANTEAFFGQGTRLTVV.

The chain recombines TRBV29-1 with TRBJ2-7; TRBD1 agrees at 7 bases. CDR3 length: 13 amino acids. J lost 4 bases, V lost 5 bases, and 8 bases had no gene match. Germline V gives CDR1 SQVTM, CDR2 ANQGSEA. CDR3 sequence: CSVSESGGYEQYF. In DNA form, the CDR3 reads TGCAGCGTTTCCGAATCAGGGGGATACGAGCAGTACTTC.

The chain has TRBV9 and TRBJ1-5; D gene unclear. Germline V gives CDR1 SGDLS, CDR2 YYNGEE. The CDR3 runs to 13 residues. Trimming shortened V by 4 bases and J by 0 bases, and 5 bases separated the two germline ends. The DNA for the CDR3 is TGTGCCAGCAGCATTACTAGCAATCAGCCCCAGCATTTT. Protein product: CASSITSNQPQHF.

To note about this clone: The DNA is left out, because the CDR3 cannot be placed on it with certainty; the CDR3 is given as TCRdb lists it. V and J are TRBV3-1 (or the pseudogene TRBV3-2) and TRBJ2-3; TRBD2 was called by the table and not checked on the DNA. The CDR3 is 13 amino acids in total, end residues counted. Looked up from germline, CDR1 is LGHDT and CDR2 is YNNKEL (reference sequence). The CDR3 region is CASSQVGRGALDF.

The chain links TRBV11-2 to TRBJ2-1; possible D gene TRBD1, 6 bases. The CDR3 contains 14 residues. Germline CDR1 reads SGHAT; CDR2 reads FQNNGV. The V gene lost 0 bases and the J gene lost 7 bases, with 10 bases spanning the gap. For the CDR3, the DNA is TGTGCCAGCAGCTTAGAAACAGGGCCTAATGAGCAGTTCTTC. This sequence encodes CASSLETGPNEQFF. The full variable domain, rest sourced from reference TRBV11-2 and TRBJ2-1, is EAGVAQSPRYKIIEKRQSVAFWCNPISGHATLYWYQQILGQGPKLLIQFQNNGVVDDSQLPKDRFSAERLKGVDSTLKIQPAKLEDSAVYLCASSLETGPNEQFFGPGTRLTVL.

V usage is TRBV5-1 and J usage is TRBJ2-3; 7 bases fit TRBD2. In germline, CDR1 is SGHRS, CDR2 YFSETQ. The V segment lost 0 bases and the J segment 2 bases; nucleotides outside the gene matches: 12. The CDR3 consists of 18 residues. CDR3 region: CASSLGPQAGVNTDTQYF. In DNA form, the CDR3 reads TGCGCCAGCAGCTTGGGGCCCCAGGCGGGGGTTAACACAGATACGCAGTATTTT.

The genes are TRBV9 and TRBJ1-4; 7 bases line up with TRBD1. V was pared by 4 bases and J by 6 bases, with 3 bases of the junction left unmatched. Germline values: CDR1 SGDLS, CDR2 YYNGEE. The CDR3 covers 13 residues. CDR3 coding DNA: TGTGCCAGCAGCTTCGGGACAGATGAAAAACTGTTTTTT. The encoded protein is CASSFGTDEKLFF.

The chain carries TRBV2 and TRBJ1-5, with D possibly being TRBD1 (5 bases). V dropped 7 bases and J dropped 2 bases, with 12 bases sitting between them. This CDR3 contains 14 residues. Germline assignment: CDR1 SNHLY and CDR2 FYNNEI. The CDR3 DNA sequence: TGTGCCAGCACACCGCGCAGGGGCAATCAGCCCCAGCATTTT. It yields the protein CASTPRRGNQPQHF.

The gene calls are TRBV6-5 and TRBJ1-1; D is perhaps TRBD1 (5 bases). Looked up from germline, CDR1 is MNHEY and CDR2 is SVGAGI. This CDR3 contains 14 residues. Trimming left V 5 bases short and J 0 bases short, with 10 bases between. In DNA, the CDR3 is TGTGCCAGCAGTCGGGGACGGCTGAACACTGAAGCTTTCTTT. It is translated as CASSRGRLNTEAFF.

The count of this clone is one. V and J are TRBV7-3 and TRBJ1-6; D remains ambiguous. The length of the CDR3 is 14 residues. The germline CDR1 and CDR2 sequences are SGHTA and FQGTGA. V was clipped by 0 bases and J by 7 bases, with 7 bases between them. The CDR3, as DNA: TGTGCCAGCAGCTTAACAGGGCCCAATTCACCCCTCCACTTT. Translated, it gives CASSLTGPNSPLHF.

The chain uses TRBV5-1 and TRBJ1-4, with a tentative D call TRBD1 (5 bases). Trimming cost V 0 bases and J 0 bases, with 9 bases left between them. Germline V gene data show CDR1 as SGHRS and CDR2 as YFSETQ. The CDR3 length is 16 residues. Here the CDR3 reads CASSLGGTPTNEKLFF. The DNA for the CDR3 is TGCGCCAGCAGCTTGGGGGGGACTCCAACTAATGAAAAACTGTTTTTT.

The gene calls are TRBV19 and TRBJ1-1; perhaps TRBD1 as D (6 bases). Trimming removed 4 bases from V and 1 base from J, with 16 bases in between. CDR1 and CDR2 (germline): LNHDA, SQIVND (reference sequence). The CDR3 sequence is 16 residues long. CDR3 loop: CASSRETGRGNTEAFF. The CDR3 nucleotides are TGTGCCAGTAGTAGGGAGACAGGCCGAGGGAACACTGAAGCTTTCTTT.

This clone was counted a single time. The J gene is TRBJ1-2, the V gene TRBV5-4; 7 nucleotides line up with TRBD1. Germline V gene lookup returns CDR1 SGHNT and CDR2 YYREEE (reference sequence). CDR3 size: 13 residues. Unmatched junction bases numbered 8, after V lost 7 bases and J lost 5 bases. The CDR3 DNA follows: TGTGCCAGCGGGTTAGGGGGCACATATGGCTACACCTTC. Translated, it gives CASGLGGTYGYTF.

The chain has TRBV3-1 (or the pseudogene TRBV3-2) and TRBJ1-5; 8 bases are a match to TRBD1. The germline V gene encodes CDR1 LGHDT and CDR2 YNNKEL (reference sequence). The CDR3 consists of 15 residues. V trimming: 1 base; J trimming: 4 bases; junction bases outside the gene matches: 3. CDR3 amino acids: CASSQAGQENQPQHF. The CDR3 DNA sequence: TGTGCCAGCAGCCAAGCGGGACAGGAAAATCAGCCCCAGCATTTT.

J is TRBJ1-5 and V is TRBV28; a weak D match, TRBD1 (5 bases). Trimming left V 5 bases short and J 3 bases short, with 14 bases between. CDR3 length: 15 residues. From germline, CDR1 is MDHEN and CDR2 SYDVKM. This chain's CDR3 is CASSAGLGPNQPQHF. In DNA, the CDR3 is TGTGCCAGCAGTGCCGGATTGGGGCCCAATCAGCCCCAGCATTTT.

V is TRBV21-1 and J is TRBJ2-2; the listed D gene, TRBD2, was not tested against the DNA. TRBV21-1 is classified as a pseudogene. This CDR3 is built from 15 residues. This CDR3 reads CASSKRGTVPGELFF. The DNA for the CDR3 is TGTGCCAGCAGCAAGCGGGGTACCGTCCCCGGGGAGCTGTTTTTT.

CDR3 residues: CASSERTGTSSDTQYF. CDR3 DNA sequence: TGCGCCAGCAGCGAAAGGACCGGGACTAGCAGTGATACGCAGTATTTT. This chain connects TRBV5-1 to TRBJ2-3, with 9 nucleotides matching TRBD2. The J segment lost 6 bases and the V segment lost 4 bases, leaving 12 bases of the junction unmatched. CDR1 SGHRS and CDR2 YFSETQ come from the germline V gene. The CDR3 totals 16 residues.

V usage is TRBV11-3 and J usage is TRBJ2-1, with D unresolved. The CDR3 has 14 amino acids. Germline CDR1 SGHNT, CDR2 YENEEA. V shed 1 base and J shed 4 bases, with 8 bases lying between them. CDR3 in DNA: TGTGCCAGCAGCTTAGCTACAGTTTACAATGAGCAGTTCTTC. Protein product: CASSLATVYNEQFF.

CDR3 protein: CASSLHGAVTF. Here the CDR3 DNA reads TGTGCCAGCAGCTTACACGGAGCAGTCACCTTC. This chain links TRBV7-9 with TRBJ1-2; D ambiguous. The CDR3 has 11 amino acids. The germline V and J ends were trimmed by 2 bases and 13 bases, with 11 bases remaining between them. Germline loops: CDR1 SEHNR, CDR2 FQNEAQ (reference sequence).